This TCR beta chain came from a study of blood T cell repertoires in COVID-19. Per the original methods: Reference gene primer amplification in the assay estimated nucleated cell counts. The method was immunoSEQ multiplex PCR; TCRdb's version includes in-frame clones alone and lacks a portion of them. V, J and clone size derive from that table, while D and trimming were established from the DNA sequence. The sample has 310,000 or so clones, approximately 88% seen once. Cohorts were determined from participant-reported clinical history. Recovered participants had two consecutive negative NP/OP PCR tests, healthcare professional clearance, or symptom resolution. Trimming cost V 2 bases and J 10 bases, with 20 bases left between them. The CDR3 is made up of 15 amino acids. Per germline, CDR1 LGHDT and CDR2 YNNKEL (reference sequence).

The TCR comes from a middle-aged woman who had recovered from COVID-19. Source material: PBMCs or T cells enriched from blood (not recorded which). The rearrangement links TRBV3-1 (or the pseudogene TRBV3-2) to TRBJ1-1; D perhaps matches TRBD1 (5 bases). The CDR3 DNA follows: TGTGCCAGCAGCCAAAAAATGGAGGTGAGGGGAGGAGCTTTCTTT. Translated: CASSQKMEVRGGAFF.